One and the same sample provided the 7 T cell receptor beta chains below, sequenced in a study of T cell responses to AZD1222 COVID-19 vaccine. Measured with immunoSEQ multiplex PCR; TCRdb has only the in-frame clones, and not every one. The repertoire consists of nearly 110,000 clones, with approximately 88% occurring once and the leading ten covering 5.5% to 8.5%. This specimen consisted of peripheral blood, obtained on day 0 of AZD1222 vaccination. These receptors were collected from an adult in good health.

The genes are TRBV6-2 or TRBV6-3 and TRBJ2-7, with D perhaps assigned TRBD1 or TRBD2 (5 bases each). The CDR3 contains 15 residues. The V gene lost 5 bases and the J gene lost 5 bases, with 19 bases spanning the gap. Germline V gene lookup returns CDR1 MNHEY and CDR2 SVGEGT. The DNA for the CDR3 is TGTGCCAGCAGTCCACCCGGGACCGAGAGCGACGAGCAGTACTTC. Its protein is CASSPPGTESDEQYF.

The CDR3 sequence is CATKAGSTNEKLFF. The CDR3 DNA reads TGTGCCACCAAAGCAGGGTCCACTAATGAAAAACTGTTTTTT. The V call is TRBV15, the J call TRBJ1-4, with D maybe TRBD1 (5 bases). CDR3 length: 14 amino acids. V lost 7 bases and J lost 2, with 11 bases in between. From germline, CDR1 is LNHNV and CDR2 YYDKDF (reference sequence).

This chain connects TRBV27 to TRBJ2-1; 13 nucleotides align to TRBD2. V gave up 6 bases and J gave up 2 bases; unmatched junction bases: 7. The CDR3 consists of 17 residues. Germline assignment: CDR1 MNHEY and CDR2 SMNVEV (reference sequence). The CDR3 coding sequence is TGTGCCAGCAGCCAATGGGGACTAGCGGGACCCTACAATGAGCAGTTCTTC. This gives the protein CASSQWGLAGPYNEQFF.

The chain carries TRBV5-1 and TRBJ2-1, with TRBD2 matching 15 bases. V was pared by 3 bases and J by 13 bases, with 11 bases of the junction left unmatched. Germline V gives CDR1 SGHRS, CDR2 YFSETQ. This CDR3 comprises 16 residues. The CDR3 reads CASSSTTGTSGGPQFF. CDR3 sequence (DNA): TGCGCCAGCAGCTCTACCACCGGGACTAGCGGGGGGCCCCAGTTCTTC.

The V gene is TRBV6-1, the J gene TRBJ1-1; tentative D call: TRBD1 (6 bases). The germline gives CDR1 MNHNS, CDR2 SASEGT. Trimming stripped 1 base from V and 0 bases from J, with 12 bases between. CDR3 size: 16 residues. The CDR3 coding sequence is TGTGCCAGCAGTGAAGTAGGGGGATCCCTGAACACTGAAGCTTTCTTT. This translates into CASSEVGGSLNTEAFF.

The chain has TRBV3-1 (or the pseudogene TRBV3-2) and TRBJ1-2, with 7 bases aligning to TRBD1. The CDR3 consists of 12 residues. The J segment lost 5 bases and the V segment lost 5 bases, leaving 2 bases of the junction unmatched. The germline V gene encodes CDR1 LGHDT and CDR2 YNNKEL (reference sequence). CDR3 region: CASSTGAYGYTF. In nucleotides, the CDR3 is TGTGCCAGCAGCACAGGGGCATATGGCTACACCTTC.

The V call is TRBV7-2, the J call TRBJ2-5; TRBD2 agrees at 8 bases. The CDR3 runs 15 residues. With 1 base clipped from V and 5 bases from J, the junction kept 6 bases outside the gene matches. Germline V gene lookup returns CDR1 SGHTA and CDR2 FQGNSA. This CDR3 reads CASSLDAGGWETQYF. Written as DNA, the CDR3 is TGTGCCAGCAGCTTAGACGCGGGAGGTTGGGAGACCCAGTACTTC.